This TCR beta chain was captured in a study of CD8+ T cells in alopecia areata. Documented treatment: oral pan-JAK inhibitor, 5-10 mg twice daily. General observations from the study: Scalp samples also yield sequences of resident alphabeta T cells from normal skin. Compared with normal scalp, lesional scalp had higher clonality and more expanded CD8+ clones.

Between the trimmed V and J ends, which lost 5 bases and 0 bases, there was a span of 10 bases. CDR3 length equals 13 residues. Germline CDR1 is SQVTM and CDR2 is ANQGSEA. Once RNA had been extracted, it was reverse transcribed into cDNA to act as the sequencing template. The assay was immunoSEQ multiplex PCR, and TCRdb's table has in-frame clones only and misses some. The table has 150,000 to 200,000 clones, approximately 57% seen once. Details on this clone: What it binds is unknown.

The clonotype comes from a human donor with alopecia areata. This material consisted of CD4+ T cells sorted from blood, taken at week 24, from a patient treated with tofacitinib. The chain uses TRBV29-1 and TRBJ1-1; no reliable D call. The CDR3 here is CSVTKRMNTEAFF. Here the CDR3 DNA reads TGCAGCGTTACTAAGAGAATGAACACTGAAGCTTTCTTT.